The 27 T cell receptor beta chains presented below share a single source sample, sequenced in a study of blood T cell repertoires in COVID-19. The assay was immunoSEQ multiplex PCR, and TCRdb's table has in-frame clones only and misses some. The repertoire includes 93,000 or so clones, more than 80% of them detected once, and approximately 12% sits in the top ten. Sample: peripheral blood. The origin of the receptors is a human donor in a cohort sampled during active COVID-19.

The chain joins TRBV4-1 to TRBJ1-1, with 7 bases aligning to TRBD1. CDR1 and CDR2 from the germline V gene are MGHRA and YSYEKL. The CDR3 length is 14 residues. The ends lost 5 bases at V and 1 base at J; junction bases unmatched: 4. The CDR3 DNA follows: TGCGCCAGCAGCTCCCGACAGGGGAACACTGAAGCTTTCTTT. It encodes CASSSRQGNTEAFF.

The chain couples TRBV2 to TRBJ1-6; no clear D. CDR3 length: 14 amino acids. The germline V and J ends were trimmed by 5 bases and 16 bases, with 21 bases remaining between them. Germline values: CDR1 SNHLY, CDR2 FYNNEI. The CDR3 spells CASSPRTDSVLLHF. Written as DNA, the CDR3 is TGTGCCAGCAGTCCACGGACGGACTCGGTACTTCTCCACTTT. The full variable domain, with the rest looked up from reference TRBV2 and TRBJ1-6, is EPEVTQTPSHQVTQMGQEVILRCVPISNHLYFYWYRQILGQKVEFLVSFYNNEISEKSEIFDDQFSVERPDGSNFTLKIRSTKLEDSAMYFCASSPRTDSVLLHFGNGTRLTVT.

This chain connects TRBV9 to TRBJ1-6, with TRBD1 as a possible D gene (6 bases). This CDR3 is 15 amino acids long. Germline CDR1 reads SGDLS; CDR2 reads YYNGEE. Trimming pared 4 bases from V and 7 bases from J, leaving 15 bases between. The CDR3 region is CASSPAGTPNSPLHF. CDR3 coding DNA: TGTGCCAGCAGCCCAGCCGGGACACCGAATTCACCCCTCCACTTT. The variable domain in full, with the rest retrieved from reference TRBV9 and TRBJ1-6, is DSGVTQTPKHLITATGQRVTLRCSPRSGDLSVYWYQQSLDQGLQFLIQYYNGEERAKGNILERFSAQQFPDLHSELNLSSLELGDSALYFCASSPAGTPNSPLHFGNGTRLTVT.

This clone was detected only once. This chain links TRBV30 with TRBJ2-3; the match to TRBD2 covers 9 bases. The CDR3 covers 15 residues. CDR1 is GTSNPN and CDR2 is SVGIG in the germline V gene (reference sequence). The junction had 10 bases not matched to a gene; V was cut back by 3 bases and J by 6 bases. The CDR3 here is CAWRSGRGGHDTQYF. The CDR3 nucleotides are TGTGCCTGGAGGTCAGGGCGGGGGGGGCACGATACGCAGTATTTT. The entire variable domain, with the rest obtained from reference TRBV30 and TRBJ2-3, is as follows: SQTIHQWPATLVQPVGSPLSLECTVEGTSNPNLYWYRQAAGRGLQLLFYSVGIGQISSEVPQNLSASRPQDRQFILSSKKLLLSDSGFYLCAWRSGRGGHDTQYFGPGTRLTVL.

The chain employs TRBV9 and TRBJ2-3; 7 nucleotides match TRBD2. Germline trimming cut 0 bases from V and 0 bases from J; bases unmatched to any gene: 4. The CDR3 has 16 residues. Per the germline V gene, CDR1 is SGDLS and CDR2 is YYNGEE. In DNA, the CDR3 is TGTGCCAGCAGCGTAGGCCTAGCGGCTAGCACAGATACGCAGTATTTT. Translation gives CASSVGLAASTDTQYF.

This sequence joins TRBV4-1 and TRBJ2-5, with 15 nucleotides matching TRBD2. Trimming took 4 bases from V and 5 from J; bases not matched to a gene: 8. The CDR3 is 17 amino acids. Per germline, CDR1 MGHRA and CDR2 YSYEKL. In DNA form, the CDR3 reads TGCGCCAGCAGCCTTGGACTAGCGGGGGGGCCGGGGGAGACCCAGTACTTC. It specifies CASSLGLAGGPGETQYF.

V usage is TRBV19 and J usage is TRBJ1-1, with 10 nucleotides matching TRBD1. The CDR3 runs to 18 residues. Trimming cost V 5 bases and J 4 bases; bases outside gene matches: 16. CDR1 is LNHDA, CDR2 SQIVND, per germline (reference sequence). This chain's CDR3 is CASSRQGARGYRGTEAFF. In nucleotides, the CDR3 is TGTGCCAGTAGTCGACAGGGGGCGCGGGGGTATCGGGGCACTGAAGCTTTCTTT.

The chain recombines TRBV5-4 with TRBJ1-6; perhaps TRBD1 as D (6 bases). The CDR3 covers 14 residues. Germline V gives CDR1 SGHNT, CDR2 YYREEE (reference sequence). Trimming removed 2 bases at V and 8 bases at J, with 11 bases between. The CDR3 DNA is TGTGCCAGCAGCTTAACAGGGTTCGATTCACCCCTCCACTTT. This encodes CASSLTGFDSPLHF.

The V call is TRBV7-9, the J call TRBJ1-2; D gene ambiguous. Germline V gives CDR1 SEHNR, CDR2 FQNEAQ (reference sequence). V lost 5 bases and J 0 bases, leaving 13 bases between the germline ends. The CDR3 is 15 residues long. The chain's CDR3 is CASSPQLFANYGYTF. The CDR3 nucleotides are TGTGCCAGCAGCCCGCAGTTATTTGCTAACTATGGCTACACCTTC.

The chain combines TRBV18 with TRBJ1-5; the D gene is possibly TRBD1 (5 bases). Germline V gene data show CDR1 as KGHSH and CDR2 as LQKENI. V dropped 4 bases and J dropped 7 bases, with 20 bases sitting between them. The length of the CDR3 is 16 residues. The CDR3 nucleotides are TGTGCCAGCTCACAGGGCAGGGAGGTTATTGACCAGCCCCAGCATTTT. Its translation is CASSQGREVIDQPQHF.

The chain is built from TRBV24-1 and TRBJ2-3; TRBD1 aligns across 8 bases. CDR1 and CDR2 (germline): KGHDR, SFDVKD. This CDR3 is 17 amino acids long. The trim removed 3 bases at V and 0 bases at J, leaving 7 bases unmatched. CDR3 in DNA: TGTGCCACCAGTGATCCGCAGGGGGCGGGGAGCACAGATACGCAGTATTTT. It yields the protein CATSDPQGAGSTDTQYF.

V usage is TRBV4-1 and J usage is TRBJ2-1, with 14 bases aligning to TRBD2. Trimming removed 4 bases from V and 5 bases from J; junction bases left unmatched: 4. CDR3 length: 16 amino acids. Germline V gives CDR1 MGHRA, CDR2 YSYEKL. The CDR3 DNA reads as TGCGCCAGCAGCCGCCCGACTAGCGGGGGGGACAATGAGCAGTTCTTC. It is translated as CASSRPTSGGDNEQFF.

The chain joins TRBV10-2 to TRBJ2-3; TRBD2 agrees at 13 bases. J was trimmed by 3 bases and V by 5 bases; bases with no gene match: 5. Germline-derived CDR1 and CDR2 are WSHSY and SAAADI. The CDR3 is made up of 16 amino acids. The CDR3 coding sequence is TGCGCCAGCAGTAGGACTAGCGGGGGTCGGACAGATACGCAGTATTTT. Its translation: CASSRTSGGRTDTQYF.

In DNA, the CDR3 is TGTGCCATCAGTGATTTCTCCTCGAGGGCCCTACGGGCTTTCTTT. Encoded protein: CAISDFSSRALRAFF. The V gene is TRBV10-3, the J gene TRBJ1-1; no firm D call. V lost 3 bases and J 11 bases, leaving 22 bases between the germline ends. This CDR3 comprises 15 residues. Germline V gene data show CDR1 as ENHRY and CDR2 as SYGVKD.

The V and J genes are TRBV7-3 and TRBJ2-3; weak D call: TRBD1 (6 bases). Germline V lookup: CDR1 SGHTA, CDR2 FQGTGA. The CDR3 contains 15 residues. The V end lost 5 bases, the J end lost 4 bases, and 16 bases lay between the germline ends. The CDR3 sequence: CASSPRGSLADTQYF. As DNA, the CDR3 is TGTGCCAGCAGCCCAAGGGGGAGTCTCGCAGATACGCAGTATTTT.

The chain joins TRBV20-1 to TRBJ1-2; a possible D gene is TRBD1 (6 bases). This CDR3 contains 14 residues. Trimming removed 3 bases from V and 4 bases from J, with 15 bases in between. The germline gives CDR1 DFQATT, CDR2 SNEGSKA (reference sequence). CDR3 amino acids: CSASWTGTSYGYTF. CDR3 DNA sequence: TGCAGTGCTAGTTGGACCGGGACAAGCTATGGCTACACCTTC.

The chain recombines TRBV7-2 with TRBJ1-6; D is undetermined. Germline assignment: CDR1 SGHTA and CDR2 FQGNSA. The germline V and J ends were trimmed by 5 bases and 9 bases, with 11 bases remaining between them. The CDR3 covers 13 residues. The CDR3 DNA reads as TGTGCCAGCAGCCTAAGCAGGCCTTCACCCCTCCACTTT. Its protein is CASSLSRPSPLHF.

The chain recombines TRBV27 with TRBJ2-3; 9 nucleotides match TRBD1. CDR3 size: 13 residues. Germline V gene lookup returns CDR1 MNHEY and CDR2 SMNVEV (reference sequence). V lost 6 bases to trimming and J lost 4 bases; unmatched junction nucleotides: 2. CDR3 protein: CASRRQGADTQYF. DNA of the CDR3: TGTGCCAGCAGGAGACAGGGGGCAGATACGCAGTATTTT.

The chain combines TRBV18 with TRBJ1-1; TRBD1 aligns across 7 bases. CDR1 and CDR2 (germline): KGHSH, LQKENI. V dropped 3 bases and J dropped 0; count of bases not matched to a gene: 19. The CDR3 runs to 20 residues. CDR3 DNA: TGTGCCAGCTCACCGGTCATAATAGGGGTGGGGGGACAGATGAACACTGAAGCTTTCTTT. Its translation is CASSPVIIGVGGQMNTEAFF.

The V and J genes are TRBV6-5 and TRBJ1-6; 7 bases are shared with TRBD1. V trimming: 6 bases; J trimming: 7 bases; junction bases outside the gene matches: 9. CDR1 is MNHEY and CDR2 is SVGAGI in the germline V gene. CDR3 length: 15 residues. The CDR3 sequence: CASSREQGWNSPLHF. For the CDR3, the DNA is TGTGCCAGCAGCCGCGAACAGGGGTGGAATTCACCCCTCCACTTT.

This clone was seen once. V and J are TRBV7-6 and TRBJ2-1, with D tentatively TRBD2 (5 bases). The CDR3 consists of 16 residues. Trimming took 1 base from V and 5 from J, leaving 15 bases between them. Germline V gives CDR1 SGHVS, CDR2 FNYEAQ. CDR3 region: CASSLVFGQRDNEQFF. The CDR3 nucleotides are TGTGCCAGCAGCTTAGTCTTCGGGCAGAGGGACAATGAGCAGTTCTTC.

The J gene is TRBJ2-3, the V gene TRBV4-3, with 7 bases lining up with TRBD2. The CDR3 has 16 amino acids. Germline assignment: CDR1 LGHNA and CDR2 YSLEER. The trim removed 4 bases at V and 2 bases at J, leaving 9 bases unmatched. The CDR3 is CASSPRGAGFTDTQYF. The CDR3 coding sequence is TGCGCCAGCAGCCCCAGAGGAGCGGGATTCACAGATACGCAGTATTTT.

V usage is TRBV5-4 and J usage is TRBJ2-2, with D tentatively TRBD2 (5 bases). CDR1 SGHNT and CDR2 YYREEE come from the germline V gene (reference sequence). The CDR3 is made up of 16 amino acids. V was shortened by 0 bases and J by 0 bases, with 9 bases between the two germline ends. The CDR3 loop is CASSLAGLSNTGELFF. CDR3 sequence (DNA): TGTGCCAGCAGCTTGGCAGGACTTTCGAACACCGGGGAGCTGTTTTTT.

CDR3 protein: CASSPGQGRETQYF. DNA of the CDR3: TGTGCCAGCAGCCCCGGACAGGGAAGAGAGACCCAGTACTTC. This chain links TRBV7-3 with TRBJ2-5; 8 bases match TRBD1. The CDR3 consists of 14 residues. The germline CDR1 and CDR2 sequences are SGHTA and FQGTGA. The trim removed 5 bases at V and 4 bases at J, leaving 6 bases unmatched. The complete variable domain, with remaining parts taken from reference TRBV7-3 and TRBJ2-5, reads GAGVSQTPSNKVTEKGKYVELRCDPISGHTALYWYRQSLGQGPEFLIYFQGTGAADDSGLPNDRFFAVRPEGSVSTLKIQRTERGDSAVYLCASSPGQGRETQYFGPGTRLLVL.

The V and J genes are TRBV2 and TRBJ1-5; D gene unclear. The CDR3 extends over 14 amino acids. Trimming took 7 bases from V and 0 from J, leaving 10 bases between them. Germline lookup yields CDR1 SNHLY and CDR2 FYNNEI. In DNA, the CDR3 is TGTGCCAGCAACAGCCTTTATAGCAATCAGCCCCAGCATTTT. Translating it yields CASNSLYSNQPQHF. The variable domain in full, completed from reference TRBV2 and TRBJ1-5, reads EPEVTQTPSHQVTQMGQEVILRCVPISNHLYFYWYRQILGQKVEFLVSFYNNEISEKSEIFDDQFSVERPDGSNFTLKIRSTKLEDSAMYFCASNSLYSNQPQHFGDGTRLSIL.

The V gene is TRBV2, the J gene TRBJ1-5; no clear D. Germline V CDR1 and CDR2: SNHLY, FYNNEI. V was clipped by 3 bases and J by 3 bases, with 9 bases between them. The CDR3 sequence is 14 residues long. This CDR3 reads CASSDSRPNQPQHF. For the CDR3, the DNA is TGTGCCAGCAGTGACAGCAGGCCCAATCAGCCCCAGCATTTT.

CDR3 residues: CSAQGGETQYF. The DNA for the CDR3 is TGCAGTGCCCAAGGCGGGGAGACCCAGTACTTC. The chain uses TRBV20-1 and TRBJ2-5; tentative D call: TRBD2 (5 bases). Germline V gene data show CDR1 as DFQATT and CDR2 as SNEGSKA (reference sequence). CDR3 length: 11 residues. Between the trimmed V and J ends, which lost 6 bases and 5 bases, there was a span of 10 bases.